These T cell receptor beta chains were read from a single sample in a study of CD8 T cells in Susac syndrome. TCRdb passed the immunoSEQ multiplex PCR reads through MiXCR, listing each CDR3 protein once. The sample has roughly 180,000 distinct CDR3 sequences, roughly 92% seen once. Source material: CD4+ T cells from PBMCs. Receptor source: a human donor with multiple sclerosis. Both conserved end residues are part of each CDR3. The D gene is left open where the match is weak. Only part of the rows carry a size: once, few, many, or a class if the clone is expanded.

NA TRBJ1-1 NA TRBV24-1 CATSDGRVNTEAFF TGTGCCACCAGTGATGGGAGGGTGAACACTGAAGCTTTCTTT
NA TRBJ1-1 once TRBV3-1 CASSHGHLNTEAFF TGTGCCAGCAGCCACGGGCACCTGAACACTGAAGCTTTCTTT
TRBD1 TRBJ2-4 once TRBV12-3/TRBV12-4 CASSLDQTGGRNIQYF TGTGCCAGCAGTTTAGACCAGACAGGGGGCCGAAACATTCAGTACTTC
NA TRBJ1-5 NA TRBV29-1 CSVGRDANQPQHF TGCAGCGTTGGTCGGGACGCCAATCAGCCCCAGCATTTT
TRBD2 TRBJ2-3 NA TRBV11-2 CASSPLFSGIVTDTQYF TGTGCCAGCAGCCCTCTGTTTAGCGGGATCGTTACAGATACGCAGTATTTT
TRBD1 TRBJ2-3 NA TRBV20-1 CSASSQGGTDTQYF TGCAGTGCTAGTTCACAGGGGGGAACAGATACGCAGTATTTT
NA TRBJ1-2 NA TRBV6-5 CASSSAPSRGGYTF TGTGCCAGCAGTTCTGCTCCCTCACGAGGTGGCTACACCTTC
NA TRBJ1-1 NA TRBV7-2 CASSYGPNTEAFF TGTGCCAGCAGCTACGGACCGAACACTGAAGCTTTCTTT
NA TRBJ1-1 NA TRBV6-1 CASSEVLGRNTEAFF TGTGCCAGCAGTGAAGTTTTAGGGCGGAACACTGAAGCTTTCTTT
NA TRBJ2-5 NA TRBV19 CASSRLAGSETQYF TGTGCCAGTAGTCGTTTAGCCGGGTCGGAGACCCAGTACTTC
NA TRBJ1-5 NA TRBV12-3/TRBV12-4 CASSPTGNQPQHF TGTGCCAGCTCACCGACGGGGAATCAGCCCCAGCATTTT
NA TRBJ1-1 NA TRBV7-3 CASGWGQGTEAFF TGTGCCAGCGGATGGGGGCAGGGCACTGAAGCTTTCTTT
NA TRBJ2-4 NA TRBV30 CAWSTGPLQYF TGTGCCTGGAGTACCGGACCCCTTCAGTACTTC
TRBD2 TRBJ2-7 NA TRBV7-8 CASSLGASGAYEQYF TGTGCCAGCAGCTTAGGGGCTAGCGGGGCCTACGAGCAGTACTTC
NA TRBJ2-5 NA TRBV19 CASSTGISHAETQYF TGTGCCAGTAGTACCGGGATTTCACATGCAGAGACCCAGTACTTC
NA TRBJ1-2 NA TRBV28 CASIARGNYGYTF TGTGCCAGCATTGCCCGGGGGAACTATGGCTACACCTTC
TRBD2 TRBJ2-1 NA TRBV6-2/TRBV6-3 CASSLLAGGPDNEQFF TGTGCCAGCAGTTTATTAGCGGGAGGGCCCGACAATGAGCAGTTCTTC
NA TRBJ2-1 NA TRBV7-2 CASTLRGRNYNEQFF TGTGCCAGCACCCTGCGGGGCCGGAATTACAATGAGCAGTTCTTC
TRBD1 TRBJ1-2 NA TRBV7-2 CASSLRRGLTGVDYGYTF TGTGCCAGCAGCCTAAGACGGGGGCTGACAGGGGTTGACTATGGCTACACCTTC
NA TRBJ1-5 NA TRBV3-1 CASSQNGQSNQPQHF TGTGCCAGCAGCCAAAATGGACAGAGCAATCAGCCCCAGCATTTT